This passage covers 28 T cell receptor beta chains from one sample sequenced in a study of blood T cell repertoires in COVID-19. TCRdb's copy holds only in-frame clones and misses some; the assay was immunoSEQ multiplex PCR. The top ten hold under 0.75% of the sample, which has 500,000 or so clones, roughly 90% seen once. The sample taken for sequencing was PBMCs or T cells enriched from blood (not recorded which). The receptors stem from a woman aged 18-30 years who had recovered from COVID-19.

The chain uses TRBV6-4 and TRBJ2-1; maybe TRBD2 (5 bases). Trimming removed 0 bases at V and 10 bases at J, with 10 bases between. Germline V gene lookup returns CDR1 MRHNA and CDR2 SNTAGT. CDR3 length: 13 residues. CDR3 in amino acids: CASSDSRGSEQFF. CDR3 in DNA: TGTGCCAGCAGTGACTCCCGTGGGAGCGAGCAGTTCTTC.

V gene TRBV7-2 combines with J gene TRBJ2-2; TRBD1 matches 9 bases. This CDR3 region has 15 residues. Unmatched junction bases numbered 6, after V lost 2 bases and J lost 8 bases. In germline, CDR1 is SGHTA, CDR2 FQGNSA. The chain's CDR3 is CASSLSGTGRGELFF. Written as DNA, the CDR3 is TGTGCCAGCAGCTTAAGCGGGACAGGGAGGGGGGAGCTGTTTTTT.

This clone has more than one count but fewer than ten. CDR3 sequence reads: CSVHTTGRAEAFF. In DNA form, the CDR3 reads TGCAGCGTACACACCACAGGGAGGGCTGAAGCTTTCTTT. The chain couples TRBV29-1 to TRBJ1-1, with D possibly TRBD1 on 6 matching bases. The CDR3 sequence is 13 residues long. The V gene's germline CDR1 is SQVTM and CDR2 ANQGSEA. V lost 6 bases to trimming and J lost 6 bases, with 17 bases between them.

This CDR3 reads CASSMTTGQRTYNEQFF. CDR3 in DNA: TGCGCCAGCAGCATGACTACGGGACAGAGGACCTACAATGAGCAGTTCTTC. This sequence joins TRBV5-1 and TRBJ2-1, with 7 bases matching TRBD1. J gave up 2 bases and V 4 bases, and 12 bases lay outside the gene matches. The CDR3 sequence is 17 residues long. Germline V lookup: CDR1 SGHRS, CDR2 YFSETQ. Filled out from reference TRBV5-1 and TRBJ2-1, the complete variable domain reads KAGVTQTPRYLIKTRGQQVTLSCSPISGHRSVSWYQQTPGQGLQFLFEYFSETQRNKGNFPGRFSGRQFSNSRSEMNVSTLELGDSALYLCASSMTTGQRTYNEQFFGPGTRLTVL.

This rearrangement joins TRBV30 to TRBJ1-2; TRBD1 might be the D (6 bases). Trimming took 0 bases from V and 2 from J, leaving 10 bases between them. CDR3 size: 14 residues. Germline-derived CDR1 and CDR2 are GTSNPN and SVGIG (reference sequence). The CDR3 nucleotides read TGTGCCTGGAGTGTACAGGGATGGAACTATGGCTACACCTTC. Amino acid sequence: CAWSVQGWNYGYTF. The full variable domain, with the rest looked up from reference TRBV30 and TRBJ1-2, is SQTIHQWPATLVQPVGSPLSLECTVEGTSNPNLYWYRQAAGRGLQLLFYSVGIGQISSEVPQNLSASRPQDRQFILSSKKLLLSDSGFYLCAWSVQGWNYGYTFGSGTRLTVV.

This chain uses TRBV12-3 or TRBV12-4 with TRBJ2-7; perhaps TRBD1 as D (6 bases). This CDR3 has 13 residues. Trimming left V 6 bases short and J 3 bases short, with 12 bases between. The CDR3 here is CASRRDTSYEQYF. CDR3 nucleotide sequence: TGTGCCAGCAGAAGGGACACGAGCTACGAGCAGTACTTC.

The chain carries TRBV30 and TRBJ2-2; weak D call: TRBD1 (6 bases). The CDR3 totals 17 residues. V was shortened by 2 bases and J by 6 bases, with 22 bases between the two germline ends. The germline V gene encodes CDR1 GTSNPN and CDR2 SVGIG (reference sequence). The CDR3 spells CAWSTSRQVPDAGELFF. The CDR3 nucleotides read TGTGCCTGGAGTACTTCCCGACAGGTCCCTGACGCCGGGGAGCTGTTTTTT.

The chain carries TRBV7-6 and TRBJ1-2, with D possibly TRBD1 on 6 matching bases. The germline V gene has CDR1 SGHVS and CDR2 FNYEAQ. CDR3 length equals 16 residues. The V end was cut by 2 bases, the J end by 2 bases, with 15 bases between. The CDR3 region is CASSLSPQGLNYGYTF. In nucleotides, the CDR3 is TGTGCCAGCAGCTTAAGTCCGCAGGGGTTGAACTATGGCTACACCTTC.

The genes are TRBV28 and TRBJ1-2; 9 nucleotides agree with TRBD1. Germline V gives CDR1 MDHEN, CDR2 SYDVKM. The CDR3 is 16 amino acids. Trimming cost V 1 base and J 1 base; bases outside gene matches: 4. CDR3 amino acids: CASSLSGTGINYGYTF. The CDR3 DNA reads TGTGCCAGCAGTTTATCCGGGACAGGGATTAACTATGGCTACACCTTC.

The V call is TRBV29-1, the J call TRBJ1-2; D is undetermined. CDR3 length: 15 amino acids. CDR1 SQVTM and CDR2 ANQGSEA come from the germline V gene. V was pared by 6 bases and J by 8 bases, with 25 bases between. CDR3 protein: CSVTKSSTGLEGYTF. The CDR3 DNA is TGCAGCGTAACCAAGAGCTCGACGGGTTTAGAGGGCTACACCTTC.

CDR3 sequence: CASSYRRGTETVLTF. The DNA for the CDR3 is TGTGCCAGCAGTTACCGGAGGGGGACAGAAACCGTCCTGACTTTC. V and J are TRBV6-6 and TRBJ2-6, with a tentative D call TRBD1 (7 bases). Per germline, CDR1 MNHNY and CDR2 SVGAGI (reference sequence). Trimming removed 2 bases from V and 12 bases from J, with 17 bases in between. The CDR3 length is 15 residues.

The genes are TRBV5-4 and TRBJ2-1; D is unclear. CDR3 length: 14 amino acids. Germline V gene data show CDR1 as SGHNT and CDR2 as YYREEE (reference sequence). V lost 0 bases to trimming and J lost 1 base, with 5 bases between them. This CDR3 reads CASSLGQSYNEQFF. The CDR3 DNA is TGTGCCAGCAGCTTGGGTCAGTCCTACAATGAGCAGTTCTTC.

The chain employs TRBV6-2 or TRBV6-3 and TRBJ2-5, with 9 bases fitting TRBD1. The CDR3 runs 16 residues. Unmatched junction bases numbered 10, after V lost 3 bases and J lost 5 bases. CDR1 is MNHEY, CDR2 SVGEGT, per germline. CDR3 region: CASSYIPGQGKETQYF. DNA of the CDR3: TGTGCCAGCAGTTATATCCCGGGACAGGGTAAGGAGACCCAGTACTTC.

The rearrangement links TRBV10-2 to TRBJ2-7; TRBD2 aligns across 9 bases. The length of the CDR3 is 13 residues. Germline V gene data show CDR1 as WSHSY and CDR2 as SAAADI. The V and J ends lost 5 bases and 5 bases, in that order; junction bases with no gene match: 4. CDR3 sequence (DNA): TGCGCCAGCAGTTATCTAGCGGGGAACGAGCAGTACTTC. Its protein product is CASSYLAGNEQYF.

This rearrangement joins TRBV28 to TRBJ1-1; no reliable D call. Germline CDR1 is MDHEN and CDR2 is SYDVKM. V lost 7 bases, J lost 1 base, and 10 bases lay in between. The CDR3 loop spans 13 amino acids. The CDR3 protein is CASIPSGNTEAFF. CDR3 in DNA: TGTGCCAGCATCCCATCGGGGAACACTGAAGCTTTCTTT.

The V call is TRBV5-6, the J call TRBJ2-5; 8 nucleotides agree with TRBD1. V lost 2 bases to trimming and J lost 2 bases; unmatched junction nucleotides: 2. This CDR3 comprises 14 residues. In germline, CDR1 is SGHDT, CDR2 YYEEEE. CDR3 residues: CASSFDRGQETQYF. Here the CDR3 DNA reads TGTGCCAGCAGCTTCGACAGGGGACAAGAGACCCAGTACTTC. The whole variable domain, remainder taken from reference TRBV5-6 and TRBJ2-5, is DAGVTQSPTHLIKTRGQQVTLRCSPKSGHDTVSWYQQALGQGPQFIFQYYEEEERQRGNFPDRFSGHQFPNYSSELNVNALLLGDSALYLCASSFDRGQETQYFGPGTRLLVL.

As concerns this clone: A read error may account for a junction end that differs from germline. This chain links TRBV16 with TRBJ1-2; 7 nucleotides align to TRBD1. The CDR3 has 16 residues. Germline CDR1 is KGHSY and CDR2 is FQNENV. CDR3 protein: CTSSLIVTGRFYGYTF. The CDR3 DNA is TGTACCAGCAGCCTAATAGTGACAGGGCGATTCTATGGCTACACCTTC. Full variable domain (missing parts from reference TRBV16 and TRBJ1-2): GEEVAQTPKHLVRGEGQKAKLYCAPIKGHSYVFWYQQVLKNEFKFLISFQNENVFDETGMPKERFSAKCLPNSPCSLEIQATKLEDSAVYFCTSSLIVTGRFYGYTFGSGTRLTVV.

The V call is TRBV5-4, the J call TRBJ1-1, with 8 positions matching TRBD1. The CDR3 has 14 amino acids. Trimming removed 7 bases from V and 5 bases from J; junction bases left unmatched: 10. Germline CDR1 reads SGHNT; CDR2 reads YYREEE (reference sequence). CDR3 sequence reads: CASDPGGVGTEAFF. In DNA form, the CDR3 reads TGTGCCAGCGACCCAGGGGGCGTAGGGACTGAAGCTTTCTTT.

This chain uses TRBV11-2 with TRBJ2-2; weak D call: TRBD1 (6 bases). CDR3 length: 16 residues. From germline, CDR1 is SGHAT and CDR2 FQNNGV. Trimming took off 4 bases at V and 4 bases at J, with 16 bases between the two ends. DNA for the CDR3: TGTGCCAGCAGCTCTACAGGGACGTGGGGCACCGGGGAGCTGTTTTTT. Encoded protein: CASSSTGTWGTGELFF.

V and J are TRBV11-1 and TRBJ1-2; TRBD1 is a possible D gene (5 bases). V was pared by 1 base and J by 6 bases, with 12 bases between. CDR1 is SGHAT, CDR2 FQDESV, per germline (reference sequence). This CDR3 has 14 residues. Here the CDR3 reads CASSLVGQADGYTF. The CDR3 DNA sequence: TGTGCCAGCAGCTTAGTAGGACAAGCTGATGGCTACACCTTC.

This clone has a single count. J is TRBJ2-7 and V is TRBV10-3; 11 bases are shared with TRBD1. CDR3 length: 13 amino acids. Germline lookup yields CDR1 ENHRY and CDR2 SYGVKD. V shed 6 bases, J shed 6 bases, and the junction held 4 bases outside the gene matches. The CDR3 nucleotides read TGTGCCATCAGGGGGACAGGGGGAGGCGAGCAGTACTTC. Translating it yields CAIRGTGGGEQYF.

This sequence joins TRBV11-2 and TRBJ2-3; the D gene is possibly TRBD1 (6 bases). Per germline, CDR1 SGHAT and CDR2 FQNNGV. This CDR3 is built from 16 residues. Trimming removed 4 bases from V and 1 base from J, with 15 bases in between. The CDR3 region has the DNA TGTGCCAGCAGCTCAATACAGGGACCCCGCACAGATACGCAGTATTTT. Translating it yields CASSSIQGPRTDTQYF.

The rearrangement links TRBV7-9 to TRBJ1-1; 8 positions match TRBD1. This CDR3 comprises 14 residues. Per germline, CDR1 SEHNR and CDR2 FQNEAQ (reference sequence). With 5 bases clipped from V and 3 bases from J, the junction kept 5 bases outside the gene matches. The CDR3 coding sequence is TGTGCCAGCAGCAAGGACAGGGTATACACTGAAGCTTTCTTT. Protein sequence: CASSKDRVYTEAFF.

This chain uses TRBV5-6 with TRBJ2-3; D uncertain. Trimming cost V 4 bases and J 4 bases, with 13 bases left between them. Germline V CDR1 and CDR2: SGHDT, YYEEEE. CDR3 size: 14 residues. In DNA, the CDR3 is TGTGCCAGCAGCCCAACTCGAGAGGCAGATACGCAGTATTTT. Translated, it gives CASSPTREADTQYF.

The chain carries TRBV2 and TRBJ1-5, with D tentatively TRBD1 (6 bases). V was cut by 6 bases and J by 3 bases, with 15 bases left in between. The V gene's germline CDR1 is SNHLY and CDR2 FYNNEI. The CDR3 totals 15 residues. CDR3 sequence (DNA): TGTGCCAGCAGGGCGGAAGGGGGTTTCAATCAGCCCCAGCATTTT. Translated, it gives CASRAEGGFNQPQHF.

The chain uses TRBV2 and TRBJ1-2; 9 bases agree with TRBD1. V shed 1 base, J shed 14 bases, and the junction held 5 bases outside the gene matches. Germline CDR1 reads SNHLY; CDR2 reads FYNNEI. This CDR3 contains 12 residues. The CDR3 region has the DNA TGTGCCAGCAGTGAAGGGACAGGGGTTATGACCTTC. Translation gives CASSEGTGVMTF.

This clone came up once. This chain's CDR3 is CASSVGGSNQPQHF. The CDR3 nucleotides read TGTGCCAGCAGTGTGGGGGGTAGCAATCAGCCCCAGCATTTT. V and J are TRBV2 and TRBJ1-5; D is possibly TRBD1 (5 bases). V shed 4 bases and J shed 0 bases, with 7 bases lying between them. Germline V CDR1 and CDR2: SNHLY, FYNNEI. CDR3 length: 14 residues.

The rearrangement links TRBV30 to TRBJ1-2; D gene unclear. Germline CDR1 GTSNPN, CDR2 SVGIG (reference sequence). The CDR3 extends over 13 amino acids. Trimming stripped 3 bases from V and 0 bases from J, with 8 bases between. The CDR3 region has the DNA TGTGCCTGGAGCCTACCTTCTAACTATGGCTACACCTTC. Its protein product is CAWSLPSNYGYTF.